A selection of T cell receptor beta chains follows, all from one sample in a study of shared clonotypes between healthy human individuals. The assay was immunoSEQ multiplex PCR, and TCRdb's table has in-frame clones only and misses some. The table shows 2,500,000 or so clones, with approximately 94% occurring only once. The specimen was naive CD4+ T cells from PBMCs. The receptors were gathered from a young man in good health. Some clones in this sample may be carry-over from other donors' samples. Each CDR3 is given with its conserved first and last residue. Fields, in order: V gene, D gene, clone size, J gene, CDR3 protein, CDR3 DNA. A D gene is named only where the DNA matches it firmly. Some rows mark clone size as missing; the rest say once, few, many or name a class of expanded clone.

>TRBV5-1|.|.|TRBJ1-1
CASSLAGQGVTEAFF
TGCGCCAGCAGCTTGGCCGGCCAGGGAGTCACTGAAGCTTTCTTT
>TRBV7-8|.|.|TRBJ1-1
CASSLVGQPKAFF
TGTGCCAGCAGCTTAGTGGGGCAACCCAAAGCTTTCTTT
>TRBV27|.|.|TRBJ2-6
CASRHRVGGANVLTF
TGTGCCAGCAGGCACAGGGTCGGTGGGGCCAACGTCCTGACTTTC
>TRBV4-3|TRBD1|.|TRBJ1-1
CASSQETGSLAFF
TGCGCCAGCAGCCAAGAGACAGGGTCTTTAGCTTTCTTT
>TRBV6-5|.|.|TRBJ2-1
CASSLTGTGSYNEQFF
TGTGCCAGCAGTTTGACCGGGACTGGCTCTTACAATGAGCAGTTCTTC
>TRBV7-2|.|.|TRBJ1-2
CASSLGAGRSYGYTF
TGTGCCAGCAGCTTAGGAGCAGGGCGAAGCTATGGCTACACCTTC
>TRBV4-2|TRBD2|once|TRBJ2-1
CASSRLAGTEQFF
TGTGCCAGCAGCCGGCTAGCGGGAACTGAGCAGTTCTTC
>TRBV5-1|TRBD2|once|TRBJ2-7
CASSVSSGYEQYF
TGCGCCAGCAGCGTTTCTAGCGGCTACGAGCAGTACTTC
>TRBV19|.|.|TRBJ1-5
CASSIRVYSNQPQHF
TGTGCCAGTAGTATACGGGTGTATAGCAATCAGCCCCAGCATTTT
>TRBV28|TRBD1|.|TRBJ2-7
CASQQGGTGGEQYF
TGTGCCAGCCAGCAGGGAGGGACAGGGGGCGAGCAGTACTTC
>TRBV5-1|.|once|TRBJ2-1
CASSLMANYNEQFF
TGCGCCAGCAGCTTGATGGCAAACTACAATGAGCAGTTCTTC
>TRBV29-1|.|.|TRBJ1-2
CSVSRDIYGYTF
TGCAGCGTTTCCCGGGACATATATGGCTACACCTTC
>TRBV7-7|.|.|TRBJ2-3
CASSPNRDTQYF
TGTGCCAGCAGCCCCAACCGAGATACGCAGTATTTT
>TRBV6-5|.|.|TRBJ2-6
CASSYSSGAGANVLTF
TGTGCCAGCAGTTACTCGAGTGGGGCTGGGGCCAACGTCCTGACTTTC